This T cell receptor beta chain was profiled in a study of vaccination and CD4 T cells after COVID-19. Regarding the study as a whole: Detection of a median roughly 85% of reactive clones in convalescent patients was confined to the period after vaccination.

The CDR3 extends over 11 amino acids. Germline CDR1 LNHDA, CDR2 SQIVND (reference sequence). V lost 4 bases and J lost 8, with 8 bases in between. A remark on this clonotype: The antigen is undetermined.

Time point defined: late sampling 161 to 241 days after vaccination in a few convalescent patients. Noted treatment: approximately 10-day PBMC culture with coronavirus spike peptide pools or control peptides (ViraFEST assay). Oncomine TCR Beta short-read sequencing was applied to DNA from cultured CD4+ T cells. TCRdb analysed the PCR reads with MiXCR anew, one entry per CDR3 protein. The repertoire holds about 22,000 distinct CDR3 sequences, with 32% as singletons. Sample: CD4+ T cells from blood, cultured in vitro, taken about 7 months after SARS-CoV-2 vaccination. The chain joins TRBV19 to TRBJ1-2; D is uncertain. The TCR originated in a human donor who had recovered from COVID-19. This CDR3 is CASSTFLGYTF. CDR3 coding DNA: TGTGCCAGTAGTACCTTTTTGGGCTACACCTTC.